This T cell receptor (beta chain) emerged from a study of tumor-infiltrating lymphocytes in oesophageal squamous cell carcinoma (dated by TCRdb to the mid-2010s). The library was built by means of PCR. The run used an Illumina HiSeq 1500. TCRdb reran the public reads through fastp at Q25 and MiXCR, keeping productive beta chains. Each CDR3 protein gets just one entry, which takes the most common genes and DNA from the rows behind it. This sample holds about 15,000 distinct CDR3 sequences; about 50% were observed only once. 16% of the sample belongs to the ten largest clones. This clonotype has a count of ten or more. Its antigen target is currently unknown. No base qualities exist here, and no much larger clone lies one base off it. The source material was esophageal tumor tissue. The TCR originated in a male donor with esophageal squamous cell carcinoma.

The CDR3: CARGNRNQETQYF. The DNA is TGTGCCAGGGGAAACCGAAACCAAGAGACCCAGTACTTC. Recombination connected TRBV19 to TRBJ2-5; no confident D gene assignment can be made. CDR1 and CDR2 were assigned from the germline V gene (reference sequence) as LNHDA and SQIVND. From the cysteine up to the phenylalanine, the CDR3 has a length of 13 residues. Only the CDR3 DNA is retained, 39 bases long and in frame from the first base. At the junction V is shortened by 9 bases and J by 0 bases, with 11 bases in between.